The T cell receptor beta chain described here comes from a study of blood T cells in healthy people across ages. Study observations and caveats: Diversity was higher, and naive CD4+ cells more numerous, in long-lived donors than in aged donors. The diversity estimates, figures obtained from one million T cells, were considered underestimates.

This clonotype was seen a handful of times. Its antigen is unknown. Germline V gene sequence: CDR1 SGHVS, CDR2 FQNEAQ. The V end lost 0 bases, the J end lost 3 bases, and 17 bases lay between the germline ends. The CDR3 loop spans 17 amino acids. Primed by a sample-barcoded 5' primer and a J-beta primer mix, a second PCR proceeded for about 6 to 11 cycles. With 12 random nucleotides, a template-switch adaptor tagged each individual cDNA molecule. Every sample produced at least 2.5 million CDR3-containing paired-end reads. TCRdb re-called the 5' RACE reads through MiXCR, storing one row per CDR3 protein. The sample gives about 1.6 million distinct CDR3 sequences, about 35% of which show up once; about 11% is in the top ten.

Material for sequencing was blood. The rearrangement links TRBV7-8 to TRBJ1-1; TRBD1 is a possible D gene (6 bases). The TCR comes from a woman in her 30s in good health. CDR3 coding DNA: TGTGCCAGCAGCTTAGCGTGGGGCAGGGGTAGGGACACTGAAGCTTTCTTT. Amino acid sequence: CASSLAWGRGRDTEAFF. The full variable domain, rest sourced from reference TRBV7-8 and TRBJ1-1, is GAGVSQSPRYKVAKRGQDVALRCDPISGHVSLFWYQQALGQGPEFLTYFQNEAQLDKSGLPSDRFFAERPEGSVSTLKIQRTQQEDSAVYLCASSLAWGRGRDTEAFFGQGTRLTVV.